A single TCR beta chain is shown here with its context. Its antigen is as yet unknown. This record comes from a study of OX40 agonist ivuxolimab in advanced cancers. Across the study: Subjects had a mean age of about 57 years, with a range of about 23 to 79; less than 90% were male.

Produced via immunoSEQ multiplex PCR; TCRdb's table is partial and in-frame only. The sample contains approximately 40,000 clones, just under 90% of which appear only once. Patients with autoimmune history or systemic immunosuppression were excluded. General study results and limits: CD4+ and CD8+ T cells in blood underwent clonal expansion by week 6 at 0.1 to 3.0 mg/kg.

Sequences were derived from CD4+ or CD8+ T cells sorted from blood, sampled in a trial of the OX40 agonist ivuxolimab. This sequence was found in an adult with an advanced solid tumor such as melanoma, head and neck, liver or kidney cancer.

The CDR3: CASSGTSVYNEQFF. The DNA of the CDR3 is TGTGCCAGCAGTGGGACTAGCGTTTACAATGAGCAGTTCTTC. The chain has TRBV6-1 and TRBJ2-1; 9 nucleotides align to TRBD2. V shed 4 bases, J shed 4 bases, and the junction held 2 bases outside the gene matches. Germline V gene data show CDR1 as MNHNS and CDR2 as SASEGT. The CDR3 is 14 amino acids.